This T cell receptor beta chain was identified in a study of blood T cell repertoires in COVID-19. Study-level information: Material from acute and convalescent COVID-19 was sourced from the United States, Italy and Spain.

Assay used: immunoSEQ multiplex PCR; TCRdb lists only in-frame clones, some missing. Among about 480,000 clones listed, 88% were seen once. With 4 bases clipped from V and 5 bases from J, the junction kept 7 bases outside the gene matches. The CDR3 totals 15 residues. Sequenced sample: peripheral blood. V gene TRBV23-1 combines with J gene TRBJ1-5; 8 nucleotides match TRBD1. TRBV23-1 is reported as an ORF; its role is uncertain. This clonotype was obtained from a woman aged 50 to 60 with COVID-19, enrolled during active disease. CDR3 in DNA: TGCGCCAGCAGTCGGCGCAGGGGGCGGCATCAGCCCCAGCATTTT. Its protein is CASSRRRGRHQPQHF.